One T cell receptor beta chain is described in this entry. The antigen is not known. Full-length variable regions came from constant-region reverse primers plus semi-nested Nested Universal Primer A PCR. TCRdb reprocessed the 5' RACE reads with MiXCR, giving one entry per CDR3 protein. Among tens of thousands of distinct CDR3 sequences, less than 35% were seen once, and the ten largest hold 3.5% to 4.5%. General study results and limits: Tumor-infiltrating Treg TCR alpha and beta sequences overlapped most with tumor naive CD4+ T cells, then blood naive. The TCR gene usage of tumor memory CD4+ T cells clustered together with blood and lymph node memory CD4+ cells and with lymph node naive CD4+ cells.

V lost 8 bases to trimming and J lost 8 bases; unmatched junction nucleotides: 7. Germline values: CDR1 LGHDT, CDR2 YNNKEL (reference sequence). The CDR3 runs to 12 residues. CD4+CD45RO+CD25- cells were isolated as memory CD4+ T cells. The chain couples TRBV3-1 to TRBJ1-2; 8 positions match TRBD1. The TCR sequence derives from a female donor with breast cancer. The sequencing input was memory CD4+ T cells sorted from a lymph node. Subset noted: memory CD4+ T cells, CD4+CD45RO+CD25-. CDR3 region: CASGQGANGYTF. CDR3 DNA: TGTGCCAGCGGTCAGGGGGCGAACGGCTACACCTTC. Looking up the rest from reference TRBV3-1 and TRBJ1-2 gives the full variable domain: DTAVSQTPKYLVTQMGNDKSIKCEQNLGHDTMYWYKQDSKKFLKIMFSYNNKELIINETVPNRFSPKSPDKAHLNLHINSLELGDSAVYFCASGQGANGYTFGSGTRLTVV.